This T cell receptor beta chain derives from a study of patients and donors after allogeneic stem cell transplantation. Using its own MiXCR run on the RT-PCR reads, TCRdb lists one record per CDR3 protein. The table records over 350,000 distinct CDR3 sequences, more than 15% of them present only once. The germline gives CDR1 DFQATT, CDR2 SNEGSKA (reference sequence). The CDR3 runs to 15 residues. Trimming took 6 bases from V and 0 from J; bases not matched to a gene: 7. This receptor was taken from a human donor who was either an allogeneic HSCT recipient or a stem cell or donor lymphocyte infusion donor (not recorded which). It is not recorded whose cells these are; they may come from a transplant donor. The sample was blood, either unsorted or a sorted T cell fraction (not recorded which). The V call is TRBV20-1, the J call TRBJ2-3; 9 positions agree with TRBD2. The CDR3 bases are TGCAGTGCAAAGGGGCGGGGGGGCAGCACAGATACGCAGTATTTT. Protein sequence: CSAKGRGGSTDTQYF.